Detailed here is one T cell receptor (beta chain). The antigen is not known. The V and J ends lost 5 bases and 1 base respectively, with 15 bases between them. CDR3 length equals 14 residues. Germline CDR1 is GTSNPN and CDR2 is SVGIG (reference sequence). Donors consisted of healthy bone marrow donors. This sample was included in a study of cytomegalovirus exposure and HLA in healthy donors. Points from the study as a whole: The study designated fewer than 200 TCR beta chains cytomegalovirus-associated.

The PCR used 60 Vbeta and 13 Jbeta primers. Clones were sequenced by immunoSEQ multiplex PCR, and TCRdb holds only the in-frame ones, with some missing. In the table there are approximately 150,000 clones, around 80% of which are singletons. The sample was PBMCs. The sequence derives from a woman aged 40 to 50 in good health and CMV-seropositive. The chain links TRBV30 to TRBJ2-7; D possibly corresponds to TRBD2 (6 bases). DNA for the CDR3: TGTGCCTGGGTATCGAAAGGGACTTCCTACGAGCAGTACTTC. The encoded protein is CAWVSKGTSYEQYF.